This T cell receptor beta chain was profiled in a study of T cell responses to AZD1222 COVID-19 vaccine (dated by TCRdb to about 2021). Background on the whole study: Because spike-specific TCR depth and breadth did not differ between the two schedules, AZD1222 recipients who got a second dose at roughly 4 weeks were pooled with those who got a second dose at roughly 12 weeks. Trial participants were enrolled by age into 18-55, 56-69 and 70-plus year subgroups, with roughly 160, 29 and 62 TCR-sequenced participants respectively. A total of 233 trial participants underwent TCR sequencing, of whom nearly 210 had received two doses of AZD1222 and about 25 had received two doses of the MenACWY control vaccine.

The cysteine opens and the phenylalanine closes a CDR3 of 11 amino acids. The entry retains the CDR3 DNA only, 33 bases that are in frame from base 1. Trimming takes 4 bases from V and 6 bases from J, and the germline ends sit 4 bases apart. The germline V gene (reference sequence) yields LGHDT for CDR1 and YNNKEL for CDR2. This clone was recorded a few times. Its antigen specificity is not known. Base qualities are missing; no much larger clone stands one base away. The time point label of this sample denotes: baseline before first vaccination. The vaccinee samples were drawn from two UK trials, COV001 and COV002, one of which was a single-blind randomized controlled phase 2/3 trial testing AZD1222 (ChAdOx1 nCoV-19) in healthy adults. For TCRbeta chain sequencing, PBMC samples from trial participants were taken at day 0 and at day 28 after the second dose. The CDR3 regions of human TCRbeta chains were analyzed by immunosequencing. As for how the authors treated the data: Repertoire TCRs were checked for matches against a reference library of SARS-CoV-2-specific TCRs that had been generated using the MIRA antigen-specificity platform. Breadth meant the fraction of unique TCRs that were SARS-CoV-2-associated, whereas depth meant the fraction of total T cells that were SARS-CoV-2-associated. Each spike-specific TCR was assigned to its reactive spike region and to a CD4 or CD8 class using the MIRA data. Log10-transformed breadth and depth values were compared by one-way ANOVA with Sidak's multiple comparisons tests. TCRdb took this table from immuneACCESS and kept in-frame rearrangements with V and J called. Such tables lack part of the clones; where checked against another copy, unresolved V genes explain under half of the gap, and the rest is unexplained. That table supplies the V and J calls and clone size; D and trimming were determined from the DNA. The sample has roughly 150,000 clones on record, around 85% of them singletons. Approximately 8% of the sample belongs to the ten largest clones.

The paper as a whole reports these results and caveats: Reportedly, close to half of the unique spike-specific TCRs recognized epitopes lying outside the regions that are mutated in the B.1.351 and B.1.1.7 variants. Most participants were white British and females outnumbered males, and the authors suggested that clonal diversity may have been underestimated. Because no day 14 peak-response samples were available, repertoires were characterized only after the peak T cell response. A significant rise in spike-specific TCR breadth and depth was observed after two AZD1222 doses relative to day 0 and relative to MenACWY recipients. The whole spike protein was spanned by vaccine-associated CD4 TCRs, and dominant responses were seen in regions 160-218 and 743-854. Conclusions about previously exposed vaccinees were limited because only 5 or 6 AZD1222 recipients were SARS-CoV-2 seropositive at baseline. The 56-69-year group was small, and its depth increase did not reach significance, likely because of low power.

The rearrangement joined TRBV3-1 (or the pseudogene TRBV3-2) to TRBJ2-1; there is no confident call for the D gene. The clonotype originates from an adult in good health. Sequencing used peripheral blood, obtained on day 0 of AZD1222 vaccination. The CDR3 reads CASSRINEQFF. The DNA is as follows: TGTGCCAGCAGCCGCATCAATGAGCAGTTCTTC.